Presented here are 10 T cell receptor beta chains from one specimen sequenced in a study of post-analysis software for immune sequencing data. Tagging with unique molecular identifiers was a feature of the TCR beta cDNA libraries. TCRdb called the PCR reads again in MiXCR, with one record for every CDR3 protein. This table holds hundreds of thousands of distinct CDR3 sequences, roughly 45% found once. The study's findings and limits: Patients used roughly five TRBV segments, including TRBV5-6, TRBV5-1 and TRBV20-1, more often than controls.

For these TCRs, the target antigens are not known. Material: blood. These receptors originate from a girl between 5 and 17 years old with multiple sclerosis.

The chain combines TRBV2 with TRBJ2-7, with 7 bases that match TRBD1. Looked up from germline, CDR1 is SNHLY and CDR2 is FYNNEI. There are 14 residues in the CDR3. The trim removed 6 bases at V and 3 bases at J, leaving 8 bases unmatched. As DNA, the CDR3 is TGTGCCAGCAGGGGTGACAGGGAATTCTACGAGCAGTACTTC. Translating it yields CASRGDREFYEQYF.

The CDR3 sequence: CSARELAGGLGEQFF. The DNA for the CDR3 is TGCAGTGCTAGAGAACTAGCGGGAGGGTTAGGTGAGCAGTTCTTC. The V gene is TRBV20-1, the J gene TRBJ2-1; 13 bases are a match to TRBD2. The CDR3 is made up of 15 amino acids. After removal of 0 bases from V and 9 bases from J, the junction contained 5 bases not matched to a gene. Germline CDR1 DFQATT, CDR2 SNEGSKA (reference sequence).

This chain links TRBV12-3 or TRBV12-4 with TRBJ2-5; 12 bases agree with TRBD2. The CDR3 consists of 16 residues. V lost 5 bases and J lost 2; bases outside the gene matches: 6. The CDR3 region has the DNA TGTGCCAGCAGTCCCCGACTAGCGGGGGAACAAGAGACCCAGTACTTC. Protein sequence: CASSPRLAGEQETQYF.

This chain joins TRBV4-2 and TRBJ1-2; TRBD1 might be the D (5 bases). This CDR3 is built from 16 residues. CDR1 is LGHNA, CDR2 YNFKEQ, per germline. V was cut by 0 bases and J by 3 bases, with 14 bases left in between. Here the CDR3 reads CASSQEPPGKDYGYTF. CDR3 nucleotide sequence: TGTGCCAGCAGCCAAGAGCCCCCAGGGAAGGACTATGGCTACACCTTC.

In its sample, this clonotype was seen a few times. This chain connects TRBV6-5 to TRBJ1-2, with D uncertain. The CDR3 has 13 residues. The V end was cut by 0 bases, the J end by 8 bases, with 10 bases between. CDR1 and CDR2 (germline): MNHEY, SVGAGI. The CDR3 loop is CASSYSRPGGYTF. DNA for the CDR3: TGTGCCAGCAGTTACTCGCGGCCTGGGGGCTACACCTTC.

V is TRBV20-1 and J is TRBJ2-7; 7 nucleotides line up with TRBD2. Gene TRBJ2-5 matches the end of the DNA better, so the J call may be wrong. The germline CDR1 and CDR2 sequences are DFQATT and SNEGSKA (reference sequence). The CDR3 spans 16 residues. CDR3: CSASRISSGPGETQYF. In nucleotides, the CDR3 is TGCAGTGCTAGTAGGATCTCTAGCGGCCCCGGGGAGACCCAGTACTTC.

The chain is built from TRBV27 and TRBJ2-7; 7 nucleotides agree with TRBD1. Germline trimming cut 10 bases from V and 5 bases from J; bases unmatched to any gene: 14. The germline CDR1 and CDR2 sequences are MNHEY and SMNVEV (reference sequence). There are 14 residues in the CDR3. The CDR3 region has the DNA TGTGCCACAACGGTTACAGGGGATCATAACGAGCAGTACTTC. It is translated as CATTVTGDHNEQYF.

This chain joins TRBV29-1 and TRBJ1-2; possibly TRBD1 for D (6 bases). The length of the CDR3 is 13 residues. V shed 3 bases and J shed 4 bases, with 12 bases lying between them. Looked up from germline, CDR1 is SQVTM and CDR2 is ANQGSEA. CDR3 protein: CSVDSGTPYGYTF. CDR3 DNA sequence: TGCAGCGTTGATTCCGGGACACCCTATGGCTACACCTTC.

As concerns this clonotype: Mismatch with germline at one junction end may stem from a read error. The gene calls are TRBV27 and TRBJ1-2, with D perhaps matching TRBD1 (6 bases). The CDR3 covers 14 residues. The germline V gene encodes CDR1 MNHEY and CDR2 SMNVEV (reference sequence). In DNA form, the CDR3 reads TGTGCCAGCAGTTCAGGATACAGGGCCTATGGTTACACCTTC. Its protein is CASSSGYRAYGYTF.

This clonotype was detected only a few times. The chain links TRBV29-1 to TRBJ1-2; D gene uncertain. CDR1 and CDR2 from the germline V gene are SQVTM and ANQGSEA. Trimming removed 5 bases from V and 9 bases from J, with 13 bases in between. CDR3 length: 11 amino acids. The CDR3 nucleotides read TGCAGCGTTCCGATGGACGGAAGCTACACCTTC. Protein sequence: CSVPMDGSYTF.